A selection of T cell receptor beta chains follows, all from one sample in a study of blood T cell repertoires in COVID-19. TCRdb keeps only in-frame clones here, not all; method: immunoSEQ multiplex PCR. The sample yields roughly 330,000 clones, around 87% seen once. The sequenced material came from peripheral blood. These receptors originate from a woman in her fifties or sixties with active or convalescent COVID-19. Both conserved end residues are part of each CDR3. Fields, in order: J gene, V gene, D gene, CDR3 length, clone size, CDR3 protein, CDR3 DNA. D genes are given only for firm matches. Where a row states a size, it is once, few, many or the class of an expanded clone; other rows omit it.

TRBJ1-2	TRBV7-9	-	14	-	CASSLERRAVGYTF	TGTGCCAGCAGCTTAGAACGCAGGGCAGTTGGCTACACCTTC
TRBJ1-5	TRBV2	TRBD1	19	-	CASSVPNRGPVGGNQPQHF	TGTGCCAGCAGTGTGCCCAACAGGGGGCCCGTCGGTGGCAATCAGCCCCAGCATTTT
TRBJ2-7	TRBV10-3	-	14	-	CATSMSPGLYEQYF	TGTGCCACCTCTATGAGCCCGGGGTTATACGAGCAGTACTTC
TRBJ2-1	TRBV10-1	-	17	-	CASSELEGGGTYNEQFF	TGCGCCAGCAGTGAGTTAGAAGGGGGGGGGACCTACAATGAGCAGTTCTTC
TRBJ2-7	TRBV14	-	14	-	CASSQDHSTYEQYF	TGTGCCAGCAGCCAAGATCACAGCACCTACGAGCAGTACTTC
TRBJ2-5	TRBV7-2	TRBD1	16	-	CASSLDSTGQGETQYF	TGTGCCAGCAGCTTAGATTCCACGGGACAGGGGGAGACCCAGTACTTC
TRBJ1-1	TRBV7-3	-	15	-	CASSLTPMGYTEAFF	TGTGCCAGCAGCTTAACCCCGATGGGCTACACTGAAGCTTTCTTT
TRBJ1-2	TRBV11-2	-	14	-	CASSLSAVNYGYTF	TGTGCCAGCAGCTTAAGCGCGGTTAACTATGGCTACACCTTC
TRBJ2-1	TRBV30	-	15	once	CAWSVLAGSHNEQFF	TGTGCCTGGAGTGTACTAGCAGGCTCTCACAATGAGCAGTTCTTC
TRBJ1-5	TRBV5-4	-	15	-	CASSLVPGGDQPQHF	TGTGCCAGCAGCTTAGTACCGGGGGGTGATCAGCCCCAGCATTTT
TRBJ1-2	TRBV29-1	TRBD1	14	-	CSVEGGQGIGGYTF	TGCAGCGTTGAAGGTGGACAGGGAATAGGGGGCTACACCTTC
TRBJ1-6	TRBV28	TRBD1	14	once	CASRPGQGNSPLHF	TGTGCCAGCAGGCCGGGACAGGGGAATTCACCCCTCCACTTT
TRBJ2-1	TRBV7-2	TRBD2	13	few	CASSLGTREEQFF	TGTGCCAGCAGCTTGGGGACTAGGGAAGAGCAGTTCTTC
TRBJ1-4	TRBV7-2	TRBD1	15	few	CASRPTGTANEKLFF	TGTGCCAGCAGGCCGACAGGGACGGCTAATGAAAAACTGTTTTTT
TRBJ2-7	TRBV6-2/TRBV6-3	TRBD1	12	-	CASSLTGYEQYF	TGTGCCAGCAGCCTGACAGGGTACGAGCAGTACTTC
TRBJ1-6	TRBV19	TRBD1	18	-	CASSRSGTGGSYNSPLHF	TGTGCCAGTAGCCGTTCCGGGACAGGGGGTTCCTATAATTCACCCCTCCACTTT
TRBJ1-6	TRBV5-1	TRBD1	14	-	CASSTDRMNSPLHF	TGCGCCAGCAGCACGGACAGGATGAATTCACCCCTCCACTTT
TRBJ2-7	TRBV25-1	-	14	once	CASSDPGQSYEQYF	TGTGCCAGCAGTGACCCCGGACAGTCCTACGAGCAGTACTTC
TRBJ2-1	TRBV19	TRBD2	13	-	CASSWTSYNEQFF	TGTGCCAGTAGTTGGACTAGCTACAATGAGCAGTTCTTC
TRBJ1-2	TRBV3-1/TRBV3-2	-	16	once	CASSPGGKSASYGYTF	TGTGCCAGCAGCCCCGGAGGGAAGAGTGCATCATATGGCTACACCTTC
TRBJ1-5	TRBV5-1	-	17	-	CASSLGGGGYSNQPQHF	TGCGCCAGCAGCTTGGGAGGAGGCGGTTATAGCAATCAGCCCCAGCATTTT
TRBJ2-1	TRBV10-1	TRBD2	15	-	CASSRAGGNYNEQFF	TGCGCCAGCAGTCGAGCGGGAGGCAACTACAATGAGCAGTTCTTC
TRBJ1-6	TRBV5-5	TRBD1	15	few	CASSSTGPDGSPLHF	TGTGCCAGCAGCTCGACAGGGCCCGATGGATCACCCCTCCACTTT